The 7 T cell receptor beta chains given below trace back to one sample, sequenced in a study of blood T cell repertoires in COVID-19. Produced via immunoSEQ multiplex PCR; TCRdb's table is partial and in-frame only. The sample lists 200,000 to 250,000 clones, roughly 84% occurring once. The sequenced material came from peripheral blood. Receptors were obtained from a middle-aged man with acute or convalescent COVID-19.

The chain combines TRBV30 with TRBJ1-1, with D perhaps matching TRBD1 (5 bases). Trimming removed 0 bases at V and 4 bases at J, with 9 bases between. Germline CDR1 and CDR2: GTSNPN and SVGIG (reference sequence). This CDR3 spans 13 amino acids. This chain's CDR3 is CAWSVGRATEAFF. In DNA, the CDR3 is TGTGCCTGGAGTGTAGGCAGGGCCACTGAAGCTTTCTTT.

V and J are TRBV9 and TRBJ2-3; perhaps TRBD2 as D (7 bases). Germline assignment: CDR1 SGDLS and CDR2 YYNGEE. Trimming left V 4 bases short and J 2 bases short, with 17 bases between. This CDR3 comprises 16 residues. The CDR3 region has the DNA TGTGCCAGCAGCTATGGGGCGGGGGCCTCCACAGATACGCAGTATTTT. Translating gives CASSYGAGASTDTQYF.

V usage is TRBV9 and J usage is TRBJ2-7; perhaps TRBD2 as D (6 bases). CDR3 size: 16 residues. In germline, CDR1 is SGDLS, CDR2 YYNGEE. V shed 0 bases and J shed 1 base, with 14 bases lying between them. CDR3 nucleotides: TGTGCCAGCAGCGTAGTAGTGCCGGGGGTATCCTACGAGCAGTACTTC. It codes for CASSVVVPGVSYEQYF.

This sequence joins TRBV28 and TRBJ1-1, with 9 bases aligning to TRBD1. Germline V gene lookup returns CDR1 MDHEN and CDR2 SYDVKM. Trimming at V came to 8 bases and at J to 2 bases, leaving 6 bases not matched to a gene. The CDR3 spans 14 residues. The DNA of the CDR3 is TGTGCCAGCCCCGGACAGGGGATCAACACTGAAGCTTTCTTT. Amino acids: CASPGQGINTEAFF.

The chain combines TRBV10-3 with TRBJ1-2; no reliable D call. The germline V gene encodes CDR1 ENHRY and CDR2 SYGVKD. The CDR3 is 14 residues long. V lost 0 bases to trimming and J lost 5 bases, with 10 bases between them. This chain's CDR3 is CAISESPRRYGYTF. In nucleotides, the CDR3 is TGTGCCATCAGTGAGTCCCCCCGGCGGTATGGCTACACCTTC.

This chain joins TRBV28 and TRBJ2-5; 7 bases are shared with TRBD2. This CDR3 is 14 amino acids long. V lost 9 bases, J lost 0 bases, and 7 bases stayed unmatched. Germline V gene data show CDR1 as MDHEN and CDR2 as SYDVKM. Here the CDR3 DNA reads TGTGCCAGTTCCATCGGGGGGAACCAAGAGACCCAGTACTTC. This sequence encodes CASSIGGNQETQYF.

The chain carries TRBV2 and TRBJ1-3; D unresolved. The CDR3 runs to 13 residues. Trimming removed 4 bases from V and 0 bases from J, with 4 bases in between. CDR1 is SNHLY and CDR2 is FYNNEI in the germline V gene. The CDR3 is CASSVSSGNTIYF. In DNA form, the CDR3 reads TGTGCCAGCAGTGTGAGCTCTGGAAACACCATATATTTT.